The sequence of this T cell receptor (beta chain) was determined in a study of OX40 agonist ivuxolimab in advanced cancers. As for the study in general: With ivuxolimab, an agonistic anti-OX40 (CD134) antibody, patients were treated.

Repertoires were generated with immunoSEQ multiplex PCR, while TCRdb's copy carries only in-frame clones and drops some. The sample has 45,000 to 70,000 clones, roughly 90% seen once; the top ten hold approximately 7.2%. Germline V gene sequence: CDR1 MNHNY, CDR2 SVGAGI (reference sequence). This CDR3 spans 14 amino acids. Trimming removed 5 bases at V and 4 bases at J, with 11 bases between. The study sampled blood at baseline, cycle 4 day 1, and cycle 7 day 1. Here the sequenced sample was CD4+ or CD8+ T cells sorted from blood, taken in a trial of the OX40 agonist ivuxolimab. This sequence was found in an adult with an advanced solid tumor such as melanoma, head and neck, liver or kidney cancer. This rearrangement joins TRBV6-6 to TRBJ2-2, with TRBD2 as a possible D gene (5 bases). CDR3 sequence reads: CASSIYEGTGELFF. CDR3 in DNA: TGTGCCAGCAGTATCTACGAGGGCACCGGGGAGCTGTTTTTT.